Each of the 32 T cell receptor beta chains below was sequenced from the same sample in a study of breast tumors, draining lymph nodes, adjacent tissues. Via MiXCR, TCRdb re-called the multiplex PCR reads, giving one row per CDR3 protein. The table records approximately 130,000 distinct CDR3 sequences, approximately 20% of them present only once. Breast cancer patients provided tissue from their axillary draining lymph nodes. The sequencing sample was made of axillary lymph node tissue. Every receptor here comes from a female donor with breast cancer. Some clones in this sample may be carry-over from other donors' samples.

J is TRBJ2-1 and V is TRBV18, with 8 bases aligning to TRBD2. The CDR3 is made up of 15 amino acids. CDR1 is KGHSH, CDR2 LQKENI, per germline. The junction had 5 bases not matched to a gene; V was cut back by 3 bases and J by 4 bases. CDR3 DNA sequence: TGTGCCAGCTCACCCCCAGCGGGAGAATACAATGAGCAGTTCTTC. It translates to CASSPPAGEYNEQFF.

The table lists this clonotype with many counts. In DNA, the CDR3 is TGTGCCAGCAGTGACAGGGTATCCTACGAGCAGTACTTC. This codes for CASSDRVSYEQYF. The chain carries TRBV6-2 or TRBV6-3 and TRBJ2-7; 7 bases are a match to TRBD1. The CDR3 extends over 13 amino acids. V shed 5 bases, J shed 1 base, and the junction held 2 bases outside the gene matches. In germline, CDR1 is MNHEY, CDR2 SVGEGT.

Remarks on this clonotype: Just one base apart from a much larger clone, this may be a read error. The chain carries TRBV6-2 or TRBV6-3 and TRBJ2-7; D possibly matches TRBD1 or TRBD2 (5 bases each). V dropped 4 bases and J dropped 3 bases, with 19 bases sitting between them. Germline V gene sequence: CDR1 MNHEY, CDR2 SVGEGT. CDR3 length: 16 residues. The CDR3, as DNA: TGTGCCAGCAGTTGGGGACGAAGCAGGGCGCGCTACGAGCAGTACTTC. Protein sequence: CASSWGRSRARYEQYF.

This clonotype appeared many times. The chain joins TRBV15 to TRBJ2-5; D is tentatively TRBD1 or TRBD2 (6 bases each). Germline V CDR1 and CDR2: LNHNV, YYDKDF (reference sequence). The CDR3 has 15 amino acids. V lost 0 bases and J 2 bases, leaving 10 bases between the germline ends. CDR3 residues: CATSREKGGQETQYF. CDR3 sequence (DNA): TGTGCCACCAGCAGAGAGAAAGGGGGGCAAGAGACCCAGTACTTC.

This clonotype was observed at least ten times. The chain recombines TRBV29-1 with TRBJ1-5, with D possibly being TRBD1 (6 bases). Per germline, CDR1 SQVTM and CDR2 ANQGSEA. This CDR3 is 13 amino acids long. V was pared by 6 bases and J by 6 bases, with 15 bases between. The DNA of the CDR3 is TGCAGCGTGGCCCAAGGGGGTGGTCAGCCCCAGCATTTT. Amino acid sequence: CSVAQGGGQPQHF.

As concerns this clonotype: This may arise from a read error, as a much more abundant clone is one base away. The chain recombines TRBV6-5 with TRBJ2-1; D uncertain. The CDR3 consists of 15 residues. Germline CDR1 MNHEY, CDR2 SVGAGI. The germline V and J ends were trimmed by 8 bases and 3 bases, with 17 bases remaining between them. The CDR3 sequence is CASGPPRPNYNEQFF. DNA of the CDR3: TGTGCCAGCGGTCCCCCCCGCCCTAACTACAATGAGCAGTTCTTC.

With respect to this clonotype: A read error is possible here, since a much larger clone lies one base away. The chain uses TRBV5-6 and TRBJ2-1; TRBD2 matches 9 bases. The CDR3 spans 16 residues. Germline V lookup: CDR1 SGHDT, CDR2 YYEEEE. The DNA of the CDR3 is TGTGCCAGCAGCAGCCTAGCGGGAAGCTCCTACGATGAGCAGTTCTTC. This codes for CASSSLAGSSYDEQFF.

About this clonotype itself: Just one base apart from a much larger clone, this may be a read error. The chain employs TRBV6-1 and TRBJ2-5; the D gene is possibly TRBD2 (6 bases). V lost 6 bases, J lost 3 bases, and 20 bases lay in between. The CDR3 loop spans 16 amino acids. Looked up from germline, CDR1 is MNHNS and CDR2 is SASEGT. CDR3 coding DNA: TGTGCCAGCAGCCCCCTAAGCGGGTGGTCTAAAGAGACCCAGTACTTC. Residues: CASSPLSGWSKETQYF.

At least ten counts were recorded for this clonotype. J is TRBJ2-7 and V is TRBV28; D ambiguous. Between the trimmed V and J ends, which lost 2 bases and 2 bases, there was a span of 10 bases. Germline-derived CDR1 and CDR2 are MDHEN and SYDVKM. This CDR3 comprises 14 residues. The CDR3 nucleotides are TGTGCCAGCAGTTTACGAACACGAACCTACGAGCAGTACTTC. Residues: CASSLRTRTYEQYF.

This clonotype was detected many times. The gene calls are TRBV20-1 and TRBJ2-1; D is possibly TRBD2 (7 bases). In germline, CDR1 is DFQATT, CDR2 SNEGSKA (reference sequence). CDR3 length: 16 amino acids. V gave up 6 bases and J gave up 0 bases, with 18 bases separating them. The CDR3 spells CSALGAGARSYNEQFF. Written as DNA, the CDR3 is TGCAGTGCCCTTGGGGCGGGGGCCCGCTCCTACAATGAGCAGTTCTTC.

This clonotype appeared a few times. The chain joins TRBV5-8 to TRBJ2-6; D is unclear. Germline V lookup: CDR1 SGHTS, CDR2 YDEGEE. The CDR3 has 17 amino acids. V was shortened by 5 bases and J by 0 bases, with 15 bases between the two germline ends. Here the CDR3 reads CASRRLSESSGANVLTF. The CDR3 nucleotides read TGTGCCAGCAGGAGATTGAGTGAGAGCTCTGGGGCCAACGTCCTGACTTTC.

This clonotype was counted ten times or more. The rearrangement links TRBV30 to TRBJ2-7; 9 nucleotides line up with TRBD1. V trimming: 5 bases; J trimming: 0 bases; junction bases outside the gene matches: 8. There are 15 residues in the CDR3. CDR1 GTSNPN and CDR2 SVGIG come from the germline V gene (reference sequence). The CDR3 coding sequence is TGTGCCTGGTGGGGGGGACAGGGCCCCTCCTACGAGCAGTACTTC. Translating gives CAWWGGQGPSYEQYF. Together with reference TRBV30 and TRBJ2-7, the CDR3 gives the full variable domain: SQTIHQWPATLVQPVGSPLSLECTVEGTSNPNLYWYRQAAGRGLQLLFYSVGIGQISSEVPQNLSASRPQDRQFILSSKKLLLSDSGFYLCAWWGGQGPSYEQYFGPGTRLTVT.

The table lists this clonotype with many counts. The chain employs TRBV4-2 and TRBJ2-3, with D unresolved. V lost 0 bases, J lost 8 bases, and 15 bases lay in between. The CDR3 contains 15 residues. Germline V gene data show CDR1 as LGHNA and CDR2 as YNFKEQ. The CDR3: CASSQDRGFLGTQYF. The DNA of the CDR3 is TGTGCCAGCAGCCAAGATCGAGGATTTTTGGGTACGCAGTATTTT.

In regard to this clonotype: A much larger clone differs by one base, so this may be a read error. The V and J genes are TRBV11-3 and TRBJ2-5; D unresolved. Germline V gives CDR1 SGHNT, CDR2 YENEEA. The CDR3 has 13 residues. CDR3: CASGLGMGETQYF. The CDR3 region has the DNA TGTGCCAGCGGCTTAGGTATGGGAGAGACCCAGTACTTC.

This clonotype was detected ten times or more. The chain is built from TRBV20-1 and TRBJ2-1, with a tentative D call TRBD1 (5 bases). Germline assignment: CDR1 DFQATT and CDR2 SNEGSKA (reference sequence). This CDR3 spans 12 amino acids. V gave up 2 bases and J gave up 13 bases, with 15 bases separating them. The CDR3 sequence is CSARLQGISQFF. Written as DNA, the CDR3 is TGCAGTGCTAGACTCCAGGGAATTTCTCAGTTCTTC.

V usage is TRBV10-1 and J usage is TRBJ2-7; no definite D call. The V gene lost 7 bases and the J gene lost 3 bases, with 13 bases spanning the gap. The V gene's germline CDR1 is WNHNN and CDR2 SYGVQD (reference sequence). The CDR3 runs 13 residues. The CDR3 sequence: CASTPRPDYEQYF. CDR3 nucleotides: TGCGCCAGCACTCCCCGGCCCGACTACGAGCAGTACTTC.

This clonotype was counted many times. This chain connects TRBV14 to TRBJ2-7; a possible D gene is TRBD1 (5 bases). Germline loops: CDR1 SGHDN, CDR2 FVKESK. CDR3 size: 14 residues. The V end lost 0 bases, the J end lost 11 bases, and 17 bases lay between the germline ends. The CDR3 sequence: CASSQDTIAAGKYF. The CDR3 region has the DNA TGTGCCAGCAGCCAAGATACGATTGCGGCAGGGAAGTACTTC.

A remark on this clonotype: With a much larger clone just one base away, this may be a read error. The V call is TRBV9, the J call TRBJ2-1, with TRBD2 matching over 12 bases. The J segment lost 8 bases and the V segment lost 0 bases, leaving 6 bases of the junction unmatched. CDR3 length: 16 amino acids. Germline V gene sequence: CDR1 SGDLS, CDR2 YYNGEE. As DNA, the CDR3 is TGTGCCAGCAGCGTAGCTTCGGGACTAGCGGGTGATGAGCAGTTCTTC. Residues: CASSVASGLAGDEQFF.

As for this clonotype: This may be a read error, as it is one base from a much larger clone. The chain carries TRBV6-4 and TRBJ2-1; 9 bases fit TRBD1. Germline CDR1 MRHNA, CDR2 SNTAGT. This CDR3 has 13 residues. CDR3 coding DNA: TGTGCCAGCAGTGTTACAGGGGGCAATGAGCGGTTCTTC. It codes for CASSVTGGNERFF.

This clonotype was recorded at least ten times. The chain combines TRBV20-1 with TRBJ2-7, with 14 bases identical to TRBD2. V lost 3 bases, J lost 3 bases, and 4 bases stayed unmatched. Per the germline V gene, CDR1 is DFQATT and CDR2 is SNEGSKA (reference sequence). The CDR3 is 15 residues long. CDR3 sequence: CSARGLAGASYEQYF. The CDR3 DNA reads as TGCAGTGCTAGGGGACTAGCGGGAGCTAGCTACGAGCAGTACTTC.

Only a few counts were recorded for this clonotype. Possible read error: a much larger clone is one base away. The J gene is TRBJ1-6, the V gene TRBV20-1; 10 bases map to TRBD1. Looked up from germline, CDR1 is DFQATT and CDR2 is SNEGSKA (reference sequence). This CDR3 has 15 residues. This chain's CDR3 is CSTRDWGQGSSPLHF. The CDR3 nucleotides are TGCAGTACTAGAGATTGGGGACAGGGGAGTTCACCCCTCCACTTT.

This clonotype has at least ten counts. Here the CDR3 reads CASSSRTSQVNEQFF. CDR3 nucleotides: TGTGCCAGCAGTTCCCGGACTAGCCAGGTCAATGAGCAGTTCTTC. The V gene is TRBV6-5, the J gene TRBJ2-1, with 8 bases matching TRBD2. The germline CDR1 and CDR2 sequences are MNHEY and SVGAGI. This CDR3 spans 15 amino acids. With 4 bases clipped from V and 6 bases from J, the junction kept 8 bases outside the gene matches.

The sample holds many counts of this clonotype. This rearrangement joins TRBV7-8 to TRBJ2-5; D is undetermined. Trimming cost V 5 bases and J 1 base, with 20 bases left between them. This CDR3 has 17 residues. Germline CDR1 reads SGHVS; CDR2 reads FQNEAQ. The CDR3 reads CASSPIIRLGLQETQYF. DNA of the CDR3: TGTGCCAGCAGCCCAATTATCAGGCTGGGCCTCCAAGAGACCCAGTACTTC.

About this clonotype itself: No conserved phenylalanine or tryptophan is present at the end of the CDR3, so a read error is the likely explanation. In DNA form, the CDR3 reads TGTGCCAGCAGTTACTCGCCTACCGCAGGGGTAACTTACAATGAGCAGTTCCTC. It codes for CASSYSPTAGVTYNEQFL. The chain links TRBV6-5 to TRBJ2-1; perhaps TRBD1 as D (6 bases). The CDR3 loop spans 18 amino acids. CDR1 and CDR2 (germline): MNHEY, SVGAGI. Trimming left V 0 bases short and J 4 bases short, with 19 bases between.

This clonotype was counted ten times or more. The chain uses TRBV20-1 and TRBJ2-5; 7 bases map to TRBD2. The CDR3 covers 15 residues. Germline V gene data show CDR1 as DFQATT and CDR2 as SNEGSKA (reference sequence). With 0 bases clipped from V and 0 bases from J, the junction kept 4 bases outside the gene matches. The CDR3 nucleotides are TGCAGTGCTAGAGATTACGGGGGGAACCAAGAGACCCAGTACTTC. Amino acid sequence: CSARDYGGNQETQYF.

The table lists this clonotype with a few counts. The rearrangement joins TRBV3-1 to TRBJ1-5; the D is unclear. V was cut by 0 bases and J by 7 bases, with 7 bases left in between. The CDR3 is made up of 13 amino acids. Germline CDR1 reads LGHDT; CDR2 reads YNNKEL (reference sequence). The CDR3 DNA reads TGTGCCAGCAGCCAAGATAGGGTACAGCCCCAGCATTTT. It encodes CASSQDRVQPQHF.

This clonotype was detected ten times or more. The chain recombines TRBV12-3 or TRBV12-4 with TRBJ2-5; weak D call: TRBD1 (6 bases). The CDR3 consists of 12 residues. V was trimmed by 5 bases and J by 7 bases, leaving 11 bases between them. The CDR3 nucleotides read TGTGCCAGCAGTCTGGACAGTGGGACCCAGTACTTC. Its translation is CASSLDSGTQYF.

This clonotype appeared many times. The rearrangement links TRBV10-3 to TRBJ2-7; 7 bases match TRBD2. The CDR3 has 14 amino acids. V dropped 2 bases and J dropped 11; count of bases not matched to a gene: 12. Per germline, CDR1 ENHRY and CDR2 SYGVKD. In DNA form, the CDR3 reads TGTGCCATCAGTGAGAACACTGACCAGGGAGGGGAGTACTTC. Translated, it gives CAISENTDQGGEYF.

This clonotype was seen repeatedly, ten times or more. The chain links TRBV11-3 to TRBJ2-3, with 12 bases that match TRBD2. The germline CDR1 and CDR2 sequences are SGHNT and YENEEA. Trimming took 5 bases from V and 2 from J; bases not matched to a gene: 8. This CDR3 has 17 residues. CDR3 amino acids: CASSGPLAGGPTDTQYF. The CDR3, as DNA: TGTGCCAGCAGCGGACCCCTAGCGGGAGGGCCCACAGATACGCAGTATTTT. The complete variable domain, with remaining parts taken from reference TRBV11-3 and TRBJ2-3, reads EAGVVQSPRYKIIEKKQPVAFWCNPISGHNTLYWYLQNLGQGPELLIRYENEEAVDDSQLPKDRFSAERLKGVDSTLKIQPAELGDSAVYLCASSGPLAGGPTDTQYFGPGTRLTVL.

This clonotype was recorded at least ten times. The V call is TRBV5-1, the J call TRBJ2-3; unclear D gene. V lost 0 bases, J lost 3 bases, and 8 bases lay in between. The CDR3 sequence is 14 residues long. The germline CDR1 and CDR2 sequences are SGHRS and YFSETQ. CDR3 sequence: CASSLGHRTDTQYF. The CDR3 region has the DNA TGCGCCAGCAGCTTGGGGCACAGAACAGATACGCAGTATTTT.

In this sample, this clonotype turned up a few times. The V gene is TRBV28, the J gene TRBJ1-3, with D unresolved. V lost 4 bases and J 0 bases, leaving 7 bases between the germline ends. The CDR3 sequence is 14 residues long. From germline, CDR1 is MDHEN and CDR2 SYDVKM. Here the CDR3 DNA reads TGTGCCAGCAGTTCAGAATACTCTGGAAACACCATATATTTT. Amino acids: CASSSEYSGNTIYF.

V gene TRBV10-3 combines with J gene TRBJ2-7, with 7 nucleotides matching TRBD1. The CDR3 has 15 amino acids. Germline trimming cut 3 bases from V and 6 bases from J; bases unmatched to any gene: 11. The germline CDR1 and CDR2 sequences are ENHRY and SYGVKD. DNA of the CDR3: TGTGCCATCAGTGACTATTCGGGTCAGGGGGTCGAGCAGTACTTC. It codes for CAISDYSGQGVEQYF.